Listed below are T cell receptor beta chains from one sample, sequenced in a study of T cell responses to AZD1222 COVID-19 vaccine. The protocol was immunoSEQ multiplex PCR, while the TCRdb copy is restricted to in-frame clones and leaves out a portion. This sample has some 130,000 clones; 85% to 90% occur once, and the top ten carry about 3.5%. The specimen was peripheral blood, collected on day 0 of AZD1222 vaccination. All receptors come from an adult in good health. Each CDR3 is given with its conserved first and last residue. The D gene is left open where the match is weak. Only some rows state a clone size, as once, few, many or a class for expanded clones.

J: TRBJ2-7
V: TRBV7-2
size: -
D: -
CDR3: CASRLGGGDYEQYF
DNA: TGTGCCAGCAGGTTGGGTGGGGGTGATTACGAGCAGTACTTC

J: TRBJ1-6
V: TRBV6-5
size: -
D: -
CDR3: CASSPRQIYNSPLHF
DNA: TGTGCCAGCAGTCCCCGACAGATCTATAATTCACCCCTCCACTTT

J: TRBJ1-5
V: TRBV3-1/TRBV3-2
size: -
D: -
CDR3: CASSQGVNQPQHF
DNA: TGTGCCAGCAGCCAAGGGGTAAACCAGCCCCAGCATTTT

J: TRBJ2-1
V: TRBV5-8
size: -
D: -
CDR3: CASSLGSNYNEQFF
DNA: TGTGCCAGCAGCCTAGGCTCCAACTACAATGAGCAGTTCTTC

J: TRBJ1-5
V: TRBV6-5
size: -
D: -
CDR3: CASSPRGGLGQPQHF
DNA: TGTGCCAGCAGTCCCCGGGGGGGGCTAGGTCAGCCCCAGCATTTT

J: TRBJ2-3
V: TRBV18
size: -
D: -
CDR3: CASSPRGSGSTDTQYF
DNA: TGTGCCAGCTCACCACGGGGTAGCGGAAGCACAGATACGCAGTATTTT

J: TRBJ2-5
V: TRBV7-2
size: -
D: TRBD2
CDR3: CASSRTSGSETQYF
DNA: TGTGCCAGCAGCCGGACTAGCGGGTCGGAGACCCAGTACTTC

J: TRBJ1-6
V: TRBV18
size: -
D: TRBD1
CDR3: CASSLTGGGSPLHF
DNA: TGTGCCAGCTCACTTACAGGGGGCGGGTCACCCCTCCACTTT

J: TRBJ1-1
V: TRBV12-3/TRBV12-4
size: -
D: -
CDR3: CASSFGTEAFF
DNA: TGTGCCAGCAGTTTTGGCACTGAAGCTTTCTTT

J: TRBJ2-2
V: TRBV6-5
size: -
D: -
CDR3: CASTRRLPDTGELFF
DNA: TGTGCCAGCACCCGTCGACTCCCGGACACCGGGGAGCTGTTTTTT

J: TRBJ1-3
V: TRBV7-8
size: -
D: -
CDR3: CASSLDTAGNTIYF
DNA: TGTGCCAGCAGCTTAGATACAGCCGGAAACACCATATATTTT

J: TRBJ2-4
V: TRBV7-2
size: -
D: TRBD2
CDR3: CASSARLAGGVKNIQYF
DNA: TGTGCCAGCAGCGCCCGACTAGCGGGGGGAGTCAAAAACATTCAGTACTTC

J: TRBJ1-2
V: TRBV12-5
size: -
D: TRBD1
CDR3: CGWDRGHYGYTF
DNA: TGTGGGTGGGACAGGGGCCACTATGGCTACACCTTC

J: TRBJ2-5
V: TRBV19
size: -
D: TRBD1
CDR3: CASSPNRGETQYF
DNA: TGTGCCAGTAGTCCAAACAGGGGGGAGACCCAGTACTTC

J: TRBJ1-5
V: TRBV12-5
size: -
D: -
CDR3: CASDTIGAISPQHF
DNA: TGTGCTAGTGACACCATAGGGGCCATCTCTCCCCAGCATTTT

J: TRBJ2-3
V: TRBV7-9
size: -
D: TRBD1
CDR3: CASSLLGTDADTQYF
DNA: TGTGCCAGCAGCTTACTTGGGACAGACGCAGATACGCAGTATTTT

J: TRBJ1-1
V: TRBV6-5
size: once
D: -
CDR3: CASSYTPYTHTEAFF
DNA: TGTGCCAGCAGTTACACACCTTACACTCACACTGAAGCTTTCTTT

J: TRBJ2-7
V: TRBV19
size: once
D: -
CDR3: CASSADLISYEQYF
DNA: TGTGCCAGTAGTGCGGACCTCATTTCCTACGAGCAGTACTTC

J: TRBJ1-3
V: TRBV19
size: -
D: -
CDR3: CARWWGIGNTIYF
DNA: TGTGCCAGGTGGTGGGGGATCGGAAACACCATATATTTT

J: TRBJ2-3
V: TRBV6-2/TRBV6-3
size: -
D: TRBD2
CDR3: CASSTRTSGGWADTQYF
DNA: TGTGCCAGCAGTACCCGGACTAGCGGGGGGTGGGCAGATACGCAGTATTTT

J: TRBJ1-5
V: TRBV9
size: -
D: -
CDR3: CASSLNTNNQPQHF
DNA: TGTGCCAGCAGCCTAAACACCAACAATCAGCCCCAGCATTTT

J: TRBJ1-2
V: TRBV6-9
size: few
D: TRBD1
CDR3: CASSYGQGAFGYTF
DNA: TGTGCCAGCAGTTATGGGCAGGGGGCGTTCGGCTACACCTTC

J: TRBJ1-1
V: TRBV12-3/TRBV12-4
size: -
D: -
CDR3: CASRRTTEAFF
DNA: TGTGCCTCCCGCAGGACCACTGAAGCTTTCTTT

J: TRBJ1-4
V: TRBV12-3/TRBV12-4
size: -
D: -
CDR3: CASNWGLGEKLFF
DNA: TGTGCCAGCAACTGGGGGCTGGGTGAAAAACTGTTTTTT

J: TRBJ1-1
V: TRBV5-5
size: -
D: -
CDR3: CASSLDGRGGTEAFF
DNA: TGTGCCAGCAGCTTGGACGGCCGAGGGGGCACTGAAGCTTTCTTT

J: TRBJ1-5
V: TRBV19
size: -
D: TRBD1
CDR3: CASSRGTGGGNQPQHF
DNA: TGTGCCAGTAGTAGAGGGACAGGGGGCGGCAATCAGCCCCAGCATTTT

J: TRBJ1-2
V: TRBV10-3
size: -
D: -
CDR3: CAISESQYGYTF
DNA: TGTGCCATCAGTGAGTCTCAGTACGGCTACACCTTC

J: TRBJ2-5
V: TRBV5-1
size: -
D: -
CDR3: CASSSDFGGETQYF
DNA: TGCGCCAGCAGCTCTGACTTTGGGGGAGAGACCCAGTACTTC

J: TRBJ1-4
V: TRBV3-1/TRBV3-2
size: -
D: TRBD1
CDR3: CASRLTGQALEKLFF
DNA: TGTGCCAGCAGACTAACAGGACAGGCCCTTGAAAAACTGTTTTTT

J: TRBJ2-7
V: TRBV25-1
size: -
D: -
CDR3: CASSYDSSYEQYF
DNA: TGTGCCAGCAGCTATGACAGCTCCTACGAGCAGTACTTC

J: TRBJ1-1
V: TRBV5-1
size: -
D: -
CDR3: CASSLVGKTEAFF
DNA: TGCGCCAGCAGCTTGGTCGGGAAAACTGAAGCTTTCTTT

J: TRBJ1-5
V: TRBV19
size: -
D: -
CDR3: CASSIGGYSNQPQHF
DNA: TGTGCCAGTAGTATAGGGGGTTATAGCAATCAGCCCCAGCATTTT

J: TRBJ2-7
V: TRBV6-2/TRBV6-3
size: -
D: -
CDR3: CASSYGGRQSSYEQYF
DNA: TGTGCCAGCAGTTACGGGGGGCGGCAGAGCTCCTACGAGCAGTACTTC

J: TRBJ1-1
V: TRBV7-7
size: -
D: -
CDR3: CASRNTEAFF
DNA: TGTGCCAGCAGAAACACTGAAGCTTTCTTT

J: TRBJ2-7
V: TRBV5-4
size: -
D: -
CDR3: CASSFSSRTYEQYF
DNA: TGTGCCAGCAGCTTTAGTTCTAGAACCTACGAGCAGTACTTC

J: TRBJ2-3
V: TRBV27
size: -
D: -
CDR3: CASSPRPRADTQYF
DNA: TGTGCCAGCAGTCCACGTCCCAGGGCAGATACGCAGTATTTT

J: TRBJ1-5
V: TRBV18
size: -
D: -
CDR3: CASSVRAGNQPQHF
DNA: TGTGCCAGCTCAGTCAGGGCTGGCAATCAGCCCCAGCATTTT

J: TRBJ1-1
V: TRBV19
size: few
D: -
CDR3: CASSIPPGRRTEAFF
DNA: TGTGCCAGTAGTATACCTCCGGGACGGAGAACTGAAGCTTTCTTT

J: TRBJ1-1
V: TRBV12-3/TRBV12-4
size: -
D: -
CDR3: CASSLMTDSEAFF
DNA: TGTGCCAGCAGTTTAATGACGGACAGTGAAGCTTTCTTT

J: TRBJ1-1
V: TRBV10-3
size: -
D: TRBD1
CDR3: CAISERDRAVAAFF
DNA: TGTGCCATCAGTGAGCGGGACAGAGCGGTCGCGGCTTTCTTT

J: TRBJ1-5
V: TRBV19
size: -
D: TRBD1
CDR3: CATYGTGSNQPQHF
DNA: TGTGCCACATACGGGACAGGAAGCAATCAGCCCCAGCATTTT

J: TRBJ1-4
V: TRBV5-1
size: -
D: -
CDR3: CASSFTGFNEKLFF
DNA: TGCGCCAGCAGCTTCACGGGCTTTAATGAAAAACTGTTTTTT

J: TRBJ1-2
V: TRBV18
size: -
D: -
CDR3: CASTSDSVGGNYGYTF
DNA: TGTGCCAGCACTTCGGACAGTGTCGGTGGTAACTATGGCTACACCTTC

J: TRBJ1-2
V: TRBV19
size: -
D: -
CDR3: CASSVQGVGYGYTF
DNA: TGTGCCAGTAGTGTACAGGGTGTAGGTTATGGCTACACCTTC

J: TRBJ1-4
V: TRBV4-1
size: -
D: -
CDR3: CASSQDRAIGKLFF
DNA: TGCGCCAGCAGCCAAGACAGGGCCATCGGGAAACTGTTTTTT

J: TRBJ2-7
V: TRBV12-1
size: -
D: -
CDR3: CASIPLESSYEQYF
DNA: TGTGCCAGCATCCCGCTGGAGTCCTCCTACGAGCAGTACTTC

J: TRBJ2-2
V: TRBV21-1
size: -
D: -
CDR3: CASSKRVTSDTGELFF
DNA: TGTGCCAGCAGCAAACGGGTAACTAGTGATACCGGGGAGCTGTTTTTT

J: TRBJ1-6
V: TRBV7-3
size: -
D: -
CDR3: CASRLGPTGSPLHF
DNA: TGTGCCAGCAGACTAGGACCGACGGGGTCACCCCTCCACTTT

J: TRBJ1-1
V: TRBV19
size: -
D: -
CDR3: CASSKWDFDEAFF
DNA: TGTGCCAGTAGTAAGTGGGATTTCGATGAAGCTTTCTTT

J: TRBJ2-1
V: TRBV2
size: -
D: TRBD2
CDR3: CASSERLPGGLGNEQFF
DNA: TGTGCCAGCAGTGAACGTCTGCCGGGGGGACTCGGGAATGAGCAGTTCTTC

J: TRBJ2-3
V: TRBV3-1/TRBV3-2
size: -
D: -
CDR3: CASSQQGADTQYF
DNA: TGTGCCAGCAGCCAACAAGGAGCAGATACGCAGTATTTT

J: TRBJ2-1
V: TRBV12-3/TRBV12-4
size: once
D: -
CDR3: CASSLSGYNEQFF
DNA: TGTGCCAGCAGTTTATCCGGGTACAATGAGCAGTTCTTC

J: TRBJ1-2
V: TRBV5-4
size: -
D: -
CDR3: CASSLTGNGYTF
DNA: TGTGCCAGCAGCTTGACAGGGAATGGCTACACCTTC

J: TRBJ2-1
V: TRBV9
size: -
D: -
CDR3: CASSVATRGEQFF
DNA: TGTGCCAGCAGCGTAGCTACGAGGGGAGAGCAGTTCTTC